The 11 T cell receptor beta chains below were found in one sample sequenced in a study of blood T cell repertoires in COVID-19. The protocol was immunoSEQ multiplex PCR, while the TCRdb copy is restricted to in-frame clones and leaves out a portion. The sample records 180,000 or so clones, 70% to 85% being singletons. Sequenced material: peripheral blood. The source of these receptors is a human donor with acute or convalescent COVID-19. The donor label of this sample is uncertain.

The gene calls are TRBV28 and TRBJ1-1; D may be TRBD1 (6 bases). Germline CDR1 and CDR2: MDHEN and SYDVKM. There are 12 residues in the CDR3. Trimming stripped 6 bases from V and 9 bases from J, with 14 bases between. CDR3 in amino acids: CASSATQGKAFF. Here the CDR3 DNA reads TGTGCCAGCAGCGCCACGCAGGGGAAAGCTTTCTTT.

The genes are TRBV7-2 and TRBJ2-2; tentative D call: TRBD1 (6 bases). V dropped 7 bases and J dropped 1 base, with 13 bases sitting between them. Germline CDR1 SGHTA, CDR2 FQGNSA. The CDR3 is made up of 15 amino acids. DNA for the CDR3: TGTGCCAGCACTCTAAGGGGACAGAACACCGGGGAGCTGTTTTTT. It codes for CASTLRGQNTGELFF.

This rearrangement joins TRBV7-9 to TRBJ2-7; 8 nucleotides line up with TRBD1. Germline V gene lookup returns CDR1 SEHNR and CDR2 FQNEAQ (reference sequence). The CDR3 runs 15 residues. The trim removed 5 bases at V and 0 bases at J, leaving 6 bases unmatched. As DNA, the CDR3 is TGTGCCAGCAGCCGGGACAGGAGTACCTCCTACGAGCAGTACTTC. The encoded protein is CASSRDRSTSYEQYF.

The chain is built from TRBV7-9 and TRBJ1-6; D is perhaps TRBD1 (5 bases). This CDR3 spans 16 amino acids. Germline values: CDR1 SEHNR, CDR2 FQNEAQ (reference sequence). Between the trimmed V and J ends, which lost 5 bases and 6 bases, there was a span of 17 bases. The CDR3 region is CASSLLRDLSNSPLHF. Written as DNA, the CDR3 is TGTGCCAGCAGCCTCCTGCGGGACCTCAGTAATTCACCCCTCCACTTT.

The table lists this clone with a few counts. In nucleotides, the CDR3 is TGTGCCAGCAGTTACGGAGCTTTGGCTAACTATGGCTACACCTTC. Its translation: CASSYGALANYGYTF. This chain links TRBV6-5 with TRBJ1-2; D unclear. CDR1 is MNHEY and CDR2 is SVGAGI in the germline V gene. There are 15 residues in the CDR3. V was shortened by 2 bases and J by 0 bases, with 10 bases between the two germline ends.

This clone has only a few counts. This chain uses TRBV21-1 with TRBJ2-7; the table's D gene call, TRBD2, was not cross checked with the DNA. TRBV21-1 represents a pseudogene. This CDR3 is 15 amino acids long. CDR3 region: CASSKVGSGPYEQYF. For the CDR3, the DNA is TGTGCCAGCAGCAAAGTGGGCAGCGGCCCCTACGAGCAGTACTTC.

This sequence joins TRBV6-1 and TRBJ2-3; TRBD1 agrees at 8 bases. The V and J ends lost 0 bases and 6 bases, in that order; junction bases with no gene match: 14. The CDR3 totals 18 residues. CDR1 MNHNS and CDR2 SASEGT come from the germline V gene. The CDR3 reads CASSEAKEVYRGYDTQYF. The CDR3 DNA reads as TGTGCCAGCAGTGAAGCAAAGGAGGTTTACAGGGGGTACGATACGCAGTATTTT.

This clone was recorded once. This rearrangement joins TRBV30 to TRBJ2-6; D is ambiguous. Trimming took off 0 bases at V and 2 bases at J, with 8 bases between the two ends. Germline lookup yields CDR1 GTSNPN and CDR2 SVGIG (reference sequence). The CDR3 has 15 residues. Here the CDR3 DNA reads TGTGCCTGGAGTGTTCAGTTGACTGGGGCCAACGTCCTGACTTTC. It translates to CAWSVQLTGANVLTF. Drawing the rest from reference TRBV30 and TRBJ2-6, the complete variable domain is SQTIHQWPATLVQPVGSPLSLECTVEGTSNPNLYWYRQAAGRGLQLLFYSVGIGQISSEVPQNLSASRPQDRQFILSSKKLLLSDSGFYLCAWSVQLTGANVLTFGAGSRLTVL.

The CDR3 DNA follows: TGTGCCAGCAGTTCTGGTAGCTCCTACGAGCAGTACTTC. It is translated as CASSSGSSYEQYF. The chain recombines TRBV12-3 or TRBV12-4 with TRBJ2-7, with D unclear. The CDR3 totals 13 residues. Trimming shortened V by 4 bases and J by 0 bases, and 7 bases separated the two germline ends.

This chain connects TRBV28 to TRBJ2-7; 9 bases fit TRBD2. Germline V gene sequence: CDR1 MDHEN, CDR2 SYDVKM. The CDR3 loop spans 19 amino acids. V shed 6 bases and J 2 bases; nucleotides not matched to a gene: 20. The CDR3 sequence is CASSSTGSLAGRGAYEQYF. As DNA, the CDR3 is TGTGCCAGCAGCTCAACCGGCTCCCTAGCGGGGCGAGGAGCCTACGAGCAGTACTTC.

This clone was observed a few times. The gene calls are TRBV7-3 and TRBJ1-1; 7 bases line up with TRBD1. V lost 0 bases and J lost 4; bases outside the gene matches: 5. The CDR3 extends over 15 amino acids. The germline V gene has CDR1 SGHTA and CDR2 FQGTGA. CDR3 protein: CASSLTRGPGTEAFF. In DNA, the CDR3 is TGTGCCAGCAGCTTAACTAGGGGGCCTGGCACTGAAGCTTTCTTT.